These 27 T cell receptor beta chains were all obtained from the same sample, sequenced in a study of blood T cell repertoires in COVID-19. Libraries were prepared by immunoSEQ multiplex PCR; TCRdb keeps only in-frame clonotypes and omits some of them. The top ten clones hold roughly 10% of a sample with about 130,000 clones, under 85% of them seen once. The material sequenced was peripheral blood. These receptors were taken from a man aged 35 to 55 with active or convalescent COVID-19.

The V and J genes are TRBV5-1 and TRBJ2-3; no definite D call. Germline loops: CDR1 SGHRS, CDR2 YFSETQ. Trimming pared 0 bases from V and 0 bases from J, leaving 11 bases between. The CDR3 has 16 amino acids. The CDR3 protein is CASSLAPQISTDTQYF. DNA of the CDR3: TGCGCCAGCAGCTTGGCCCCCCAGATTAGCACAGATACGCAGTATTTT.

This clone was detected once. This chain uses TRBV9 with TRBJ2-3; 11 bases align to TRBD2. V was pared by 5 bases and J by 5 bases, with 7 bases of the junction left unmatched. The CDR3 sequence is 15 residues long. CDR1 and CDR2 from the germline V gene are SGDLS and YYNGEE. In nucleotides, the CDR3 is TGTGCCAGCAGTACACTAGCGGGGGAGGGAGATACGCAGTATTTT. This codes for CASSTLAGEGDTQYF.

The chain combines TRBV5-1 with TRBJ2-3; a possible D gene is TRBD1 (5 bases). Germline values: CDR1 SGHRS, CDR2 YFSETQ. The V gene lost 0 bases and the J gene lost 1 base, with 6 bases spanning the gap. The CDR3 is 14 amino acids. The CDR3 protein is CASSLGGGTDTQYF. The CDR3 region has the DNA TGCGCCAGCAGCTTGGGGGGCGGCACAGATACGCAGTATTTT. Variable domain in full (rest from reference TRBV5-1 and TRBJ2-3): KAGVTQTPRYLIKTRGQQVTLSCSPISGHRSVSWYQQTPGQGLQFLFEYFSETQRNKGNFPGRFSGRQFSNSRSEMNVSTLELGDSALYLCASSLGGGTDTQYFGPGTRLTVL.

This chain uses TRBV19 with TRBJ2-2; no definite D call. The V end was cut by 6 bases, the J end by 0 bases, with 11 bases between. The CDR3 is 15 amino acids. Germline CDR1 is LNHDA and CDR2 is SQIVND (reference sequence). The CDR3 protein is CASSRVPSNTGELFF. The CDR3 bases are TGTGCCAGTAGCCGGGTCCCCTCGAACACCGGGGAGCTGTTTTTT.

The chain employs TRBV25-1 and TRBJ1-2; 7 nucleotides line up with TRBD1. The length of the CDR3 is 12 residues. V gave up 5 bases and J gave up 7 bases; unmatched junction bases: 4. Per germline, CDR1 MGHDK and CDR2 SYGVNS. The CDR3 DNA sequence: TGTGCCAGCAGTCCCAGACAGGGTGGCTACACCTTC. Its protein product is CASSPRQGGYTF.

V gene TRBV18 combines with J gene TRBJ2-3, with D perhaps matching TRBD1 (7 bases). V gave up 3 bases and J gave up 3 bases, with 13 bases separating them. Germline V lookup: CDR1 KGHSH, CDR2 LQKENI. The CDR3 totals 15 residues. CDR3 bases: TGTGCCAGCTCACCCAAGGAGGGGGCGACAGATACGCAGTATTTT. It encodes CASSPKEGATDTQYF.

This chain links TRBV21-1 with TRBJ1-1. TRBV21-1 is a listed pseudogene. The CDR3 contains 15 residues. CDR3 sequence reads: CASSKAPGGETEAFF. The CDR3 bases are TGTGCCAGCAGCAAAGCACCGGGGGGCGAAACTGAAGCTTTCTTT.

This chain's CDR3 is CASSVALGQGQETQYF. CDR3 bases: TGTGCCAGCAGCGTAGCTTTGGGGCAGGGGCAAGAGACCCAGTACTTC. The chain couples TRBV9 to TRBJ2-5; the D gene is possibly TRBD1 (6 bases). The CDR3 consists of 16 residues. CDR1 is SGDLS, CDR2 YYNGEE, per germline. Trimming removed 0 bases at V and 2 bases at J, with 14 bases between.

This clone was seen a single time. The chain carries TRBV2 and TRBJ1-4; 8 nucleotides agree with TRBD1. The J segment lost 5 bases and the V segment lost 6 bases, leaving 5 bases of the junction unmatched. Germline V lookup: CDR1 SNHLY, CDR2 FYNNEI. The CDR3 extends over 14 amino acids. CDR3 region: CASSTDRVNEKLFF. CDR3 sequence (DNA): TGTGCCAGCAGCACGGACAGGGTCAATGAAAAACTGTTTTTT. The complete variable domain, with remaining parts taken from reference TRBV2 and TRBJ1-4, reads EPEVTQTPSHQVTQMGQEVILRCVPISNHLYFYWYRQILGQKVEFLVSFYNNEISEKSEIFDDQFSVERPDGSNFTLKIRSTKLEDSAMYFCASSTDRVNEKLFFGSGTQLSVL.

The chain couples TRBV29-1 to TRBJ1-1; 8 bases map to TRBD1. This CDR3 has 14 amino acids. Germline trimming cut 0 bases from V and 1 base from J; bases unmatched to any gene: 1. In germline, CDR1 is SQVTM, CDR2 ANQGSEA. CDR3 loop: CSVEEGTGNTEAFF. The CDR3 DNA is TGCAGCGTTGAAGAAGGGACAGGGAACACTGAAGCTTTCTTT.

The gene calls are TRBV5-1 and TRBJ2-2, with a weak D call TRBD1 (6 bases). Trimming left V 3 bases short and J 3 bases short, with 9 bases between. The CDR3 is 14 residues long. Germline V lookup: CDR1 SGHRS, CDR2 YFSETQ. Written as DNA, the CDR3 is TGCGCCAGCAGCTCGCACAGGGACACCGGGGAGCTGTTTTTT. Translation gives CASSSHRDTGELFF.

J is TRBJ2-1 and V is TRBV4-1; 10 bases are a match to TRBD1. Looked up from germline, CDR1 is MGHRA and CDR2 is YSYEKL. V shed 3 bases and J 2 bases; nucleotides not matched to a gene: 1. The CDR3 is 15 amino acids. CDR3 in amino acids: CASSHGQGAYNEQFF. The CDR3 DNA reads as TGCGCCAGCAGCCATGGACAGGGGGCCTACAATGAGCAGTTCTTC.

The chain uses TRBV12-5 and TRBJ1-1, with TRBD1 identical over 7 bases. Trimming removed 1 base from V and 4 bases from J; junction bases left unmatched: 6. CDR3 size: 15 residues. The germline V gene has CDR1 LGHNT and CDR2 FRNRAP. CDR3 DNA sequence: TGTGCTAGTGGTTTGGGGTTACAGGGGACCACTGAAGCTTTCTTT. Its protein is CASGLGLQGTTEAFF. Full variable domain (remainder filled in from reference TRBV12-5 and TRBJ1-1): DARVTQTPRHKVTEMGQEVTMRCQPILGHNTVFWYRQTMMQGLELLAYFRNRAPLDDSGMPKDRFSAEMPDATLATLKIQPSEPRDSAVYFCASGLGLQGTTEAFFGQGTRLTVV.

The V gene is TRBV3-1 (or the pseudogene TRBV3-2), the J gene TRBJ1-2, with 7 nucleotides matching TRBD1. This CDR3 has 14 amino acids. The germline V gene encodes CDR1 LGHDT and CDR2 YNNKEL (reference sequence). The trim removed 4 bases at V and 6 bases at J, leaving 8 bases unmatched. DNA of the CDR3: TGTGCCAGCAGCCTAATGAGGGGGCGGGATGGCTACACCTTC. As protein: CASSLMRGRDGYTF.

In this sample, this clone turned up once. CDR3 DNA sequence: TGTGCCAGCAGTTACTCGAGGCAACTTGAGCAGTTCTTC. This translates into CASSYSRQLEQFF. The rearrangement uses TRBV6-2 or TRBV6-3 and TRBJ2-1, with no clear D. Germline CDR1 is MNHEY and CDR2 is SVGEGT. The V end lost 0 bases, the J end lost 9 bases, and 9 bases lay between the germline ends. This CDR3 contains 13 residues.

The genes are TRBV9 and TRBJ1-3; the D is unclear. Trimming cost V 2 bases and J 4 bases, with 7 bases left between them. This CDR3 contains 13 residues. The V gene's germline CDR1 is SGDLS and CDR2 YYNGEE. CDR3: CASSVAGGNTIYF. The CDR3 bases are TGTGCCAGCAGCGTCGCCGGGGGAAACACCATATATTTT.

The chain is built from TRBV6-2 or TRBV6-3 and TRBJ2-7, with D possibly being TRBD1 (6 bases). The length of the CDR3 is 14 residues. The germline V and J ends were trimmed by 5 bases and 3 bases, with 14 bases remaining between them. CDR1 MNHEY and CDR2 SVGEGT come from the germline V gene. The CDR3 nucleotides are TGTGCCAGCAGTAGGGTCCGGGACAACTACGAGCAGTACTTC. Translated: CASSRVRDNYEQYF.

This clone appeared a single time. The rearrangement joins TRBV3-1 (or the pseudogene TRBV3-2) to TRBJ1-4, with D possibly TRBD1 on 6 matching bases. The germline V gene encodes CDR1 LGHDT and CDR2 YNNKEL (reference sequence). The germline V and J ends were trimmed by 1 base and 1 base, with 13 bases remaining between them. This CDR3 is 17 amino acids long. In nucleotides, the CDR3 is TGTGCCAGCAGCCAAGCTAAAAGGGGGAAAACTAATGAAAAACTGTTTTTT. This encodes CASSQAKRGKTNEKLFF.

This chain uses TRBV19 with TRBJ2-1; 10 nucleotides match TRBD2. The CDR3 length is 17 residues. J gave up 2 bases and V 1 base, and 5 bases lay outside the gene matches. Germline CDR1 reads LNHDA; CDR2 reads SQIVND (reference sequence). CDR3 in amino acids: CASSIAQSGGAYNEQFF. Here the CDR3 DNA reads TGTGCCAGTAGTATAGCTCAAAGCGGGGGGGCCTACAATGAGCAGTTCTTC.

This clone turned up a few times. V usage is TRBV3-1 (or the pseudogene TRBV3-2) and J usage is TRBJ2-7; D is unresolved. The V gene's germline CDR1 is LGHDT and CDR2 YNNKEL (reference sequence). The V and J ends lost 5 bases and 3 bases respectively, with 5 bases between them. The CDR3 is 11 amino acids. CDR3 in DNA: TGTGCCAGCAGCATTAACTACGAGCAGTACTTC. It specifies CASSINYEQYF.

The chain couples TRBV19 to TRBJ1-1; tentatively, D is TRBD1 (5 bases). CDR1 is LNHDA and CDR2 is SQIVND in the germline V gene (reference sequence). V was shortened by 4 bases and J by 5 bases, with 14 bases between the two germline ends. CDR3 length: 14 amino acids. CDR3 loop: CASSTPRGGTEAFF. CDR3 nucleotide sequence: TGTGCCAGTAGTACCCCCCGGGGGGGGACTGAAGCTTTCTTT. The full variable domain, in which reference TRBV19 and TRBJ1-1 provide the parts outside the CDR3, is DGGITQSPKYLFRKEGQNVTLSCEQNLNHDAMYWYRQDPGQGLRLIYYSQIVNDFQKGDIAEGYSVSREKKESFPLTVTSAQKNPTAFYLCASSTPRGGTEAFFGQGTRLTVV.

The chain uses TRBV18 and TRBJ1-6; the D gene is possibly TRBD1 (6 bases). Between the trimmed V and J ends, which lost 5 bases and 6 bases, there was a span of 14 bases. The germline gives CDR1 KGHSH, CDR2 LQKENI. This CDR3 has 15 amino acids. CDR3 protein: CASSSQGRGNSPLHF. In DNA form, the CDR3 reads TGTGCCAGCTCATCACAGGGAAGGGGTAATTCACCCCTCCACTTT.

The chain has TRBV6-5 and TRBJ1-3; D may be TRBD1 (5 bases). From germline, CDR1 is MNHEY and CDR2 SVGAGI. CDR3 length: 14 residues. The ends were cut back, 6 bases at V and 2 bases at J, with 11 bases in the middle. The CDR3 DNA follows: TGTGCCAGCAGGATCGCAGGGACTGGAAACACCATATATTTT. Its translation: CASRIAGTGNTIYF.

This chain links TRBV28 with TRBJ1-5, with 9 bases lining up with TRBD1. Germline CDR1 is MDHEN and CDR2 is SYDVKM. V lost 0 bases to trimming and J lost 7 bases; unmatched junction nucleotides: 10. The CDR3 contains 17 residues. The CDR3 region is CASSLWRQGVRRQPQHF. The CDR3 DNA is TGTGCCAGCAGTTTATGGAGACAGGGGGTGCGGAGACAGCCCCAGCATTTT.

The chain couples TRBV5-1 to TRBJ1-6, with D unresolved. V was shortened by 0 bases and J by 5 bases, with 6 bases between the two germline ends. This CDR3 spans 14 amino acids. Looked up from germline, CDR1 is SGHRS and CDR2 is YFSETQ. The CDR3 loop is CASSLGGNNSPLHF. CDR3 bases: TGCGCCAGCAGCTTGGGAGGAAATAATTCACCCCTCCACTTT.

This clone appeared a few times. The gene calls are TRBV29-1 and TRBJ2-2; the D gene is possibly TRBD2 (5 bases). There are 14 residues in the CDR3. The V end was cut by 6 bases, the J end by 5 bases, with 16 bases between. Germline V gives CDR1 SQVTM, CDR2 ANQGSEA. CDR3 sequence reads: CSVFLTPGTGELFF. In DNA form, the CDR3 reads TGCAGCGTCTTCCTAACTCCGGGGACCGGGGAGCTGTTTTTT.

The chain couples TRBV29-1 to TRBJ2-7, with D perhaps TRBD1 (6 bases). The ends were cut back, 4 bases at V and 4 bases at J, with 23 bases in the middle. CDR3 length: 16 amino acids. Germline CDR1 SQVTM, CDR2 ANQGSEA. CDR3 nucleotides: TGCAGCGTTGTAGGTCACACAGGGTTTAAGGGATACGAGCAGTACTTC. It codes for CSVVGHTGFKGYEQYF.